A selection of T cell receptor beta chains follows, all from one sample in a study of T cell responses to AZD1222 COVID-19 vaccine. Method: immunoSEQ multiplex PCR; TCRdb's copy keeps in-frame clones and lacks some. Of 100,000 to 150,000 clones in the sample, 80% to 90% are singletons; the top ten hold roughly 1.6%. This specimen was peripheral blood, taken on day 0 of AZD1222 vaccination. These receptor sequences come from an adult in good health. The CDR3 runs from the conserved cysteine through the conserved F or W. Each record gives: clone size, D gene, V gene, J gene, CDR3 protein, CDR3 DNA. D genes are given only for firm matches. Not all rows give a size; the values are once, few, many and, for expanded clones, a class.

>-|-|TRBV9|TRBJ2-1
CASSVFVGSEYNEQFF
TGTGCCAGCAGCGTATTTGTCGGGAGCGAATACAATGAGCAGTTCTTC
>-|-|TRBV7-9|TRBJ2-7
CASSAFYEQYF
TGTGCCAGCAGTGCATTCTACGAGCAGTACTTC
>-|TRBD1|TRBV11-2|TRBJ1-6
CASSRRETGDSPLHF
TGTGCCAGCAGCCGAAGAGAAACAGGGGATTCACCCCTCCACTTT
>-|-|TRBV11-2|TRBJ1-1
CASSLSYTEAFF
TGTGCCAGCAGCTTAAGCTACACTGAAGCTTTCTTT
>-|-|TRBV24-1|TRBJ2-7
CATSERNSYEQYF
TGTGCCACCAGTGAGCGAAATTCCTACGAGCAGTACTTC
>-|TRBD1|TRBV28|TRBJ1-2
CASSFPTTGTGSLFGNYGYTF
TGTGCCAGCAGTTTCCCAACAACCGGGACAGGGTCGTTATTTGGTAACTATGGCTACACCTTC
>few|-|TRBV5-4|TRBJ1-2
CASTPVGAGVTYGYTF
TGTGCCAGCACCCCCGTAGGAGCAGGGGTTACCTATGGCTACACCTTC
>-|-|TRBV10-2|TRBJ1-2
CASSESGGASYGYTF
TGCGCCAGCAGTGAGTCTGGTGGGGCAAGCTATGGCTACACCTTC
>-|-|TRBV2|TRBJ1-5
CASSELVSSNQPQHF
TGTGCCAGCAGTGAACTGGTGAGCAGCAATCAGCCCCAGCATTTT
>-|-|TRBV19|TRBJ1-1
CASSIRGMNTEAFF
TGTGCCAGTAGTATCCGTGGGATGAACACTGAAGCTTTCTTT
>-|TRBD2|TRBV4-1|TRBJ2-1
CASSQGGYNEQFF
TGCGCCAGCAGCCAGGGGGGGTACAATGAGCAGTTCTTC
>once|-|TRBV6-5|TRBJ2-5
CASSGETQYF
TGTGCCAGCAGCGGGGAGACCCAGTACTTC
>-|TRBD1|TRBV5-6|TRBJ2-1
CASSSGQGSSYNEQFF
TGTGCCAGCAGCTCGGGACAGGGGAGCTCCTACAATGAGCAGTTCTTC
>-|TRBD1|TRBV7-9|TRBJ1-4
CASKSTGATTNEKLFF
TGTGCCAGCAAGTCGACAGGGGCCACAACTAATGAAAAACTGTTTTTT
>few|-|TRBV3-1/TRBV3-2|TRBJ2-7
CASSSGGGILYF
TGTGCCAGCAGCTCAGGGGGGGGCATTTTATACTTC
>-|TRBD1|TRBV6-4|TRBJ2-3
CASSPGQTTDTQYF
TGTGCCAGCAGCCCGGGACAGACCACAGATACGCAGTATTTT
>-|-|TRBV5-4|TRBJ2-3
CASSSLGDYTDTQYF
TGTGCCAGCAGCTCCCTAGGCGACTACACAGATACGCAGTATTTT
>-|TRBD1|TRBV28|TRBJ2-3
CAIRRQGSTDTQYF
TGTGCCATACGACGACAGGGTAGCACAGATACGCAGTATTTT
>-|-|TRBV5-4|TRBJ2-3
CASRMGTAQTDTQYF
TGTGCCAGCAGAATGGGGACGGCCCAAACAGATACGCAGTATTTT
>-|-|TRBV6-5|TRBJ1-1
CASERTGSRTEAFF
TGTGCCAGTGAGAGAACAGGGAGTCGGACTGAAGCTTTCTTT
>-|-|TRBV28|TRBJ2-2
CASSLASSRGGELFF
TGTGCCAGCAGTTTGGCCTCTAGCAGAGGCGGGGAGCTGTTTTTT
>few|-|TRBV5-1|TRBJ1-5
CASSREGGANQPQHF
TGCGCCAGCAGCAGGGAGGGTGGAGCGAATCAGCCCCAGCATTTT
>-|-|TRBV7-3|TRBJ2-1
CASSLTEYNEQFF
TGTGCCAGCAGCCTGACAGAATACAATGAGCAGTTCTTC
>-|-|TRBV7-9|TRBJ2-2
CASSLGWPGTGELFF
TGTGCCAGCAGCTTAGGTTGGCCAGGCACCGGGGAGCTGTTTTTT
>-|TRBD2|TRBV6-5|TRBJ2-7
CASSYWREGYEQYF
TGTGCCAGCAGTTACTGGCGGGAGGGATACGAGCAGTACTTC
>-|TRBD2|TRBV10-3|TRBJ2-7
CAISGTRGYEQYF
TGTGCCATCAGTGGGACTAGGGGATACGAGCAGTACTTC
>-|-|TRBV4-1|TRBJ1-1
CASSQTGFGTEAFF
TGCGCCAGCAGCCAAACAGGGTTCGGCACTGAAGCTTTCTTT
>few|-|TRBV30|TRBJ2-7
CACQGPRYEQYF
TGTGCCTGCCAGGGACCGAGATACGAGCAGTACTTC
>-|TRBD1|TRBV6-6|TRBJ1-6
CASSRVRGSPLHF
TGTGCCAGCAGTCGCGTCAGGGGGTCACCCCTCCACTTT
>-|TRBD2|TRBV7-3|TRBJ2-1
CASSLPLAGGRLYNEQFF
TGTGCCAGCAGCTTACCCCTCGCGGGAGGGCGCCTCTACAATGAGCAGTTCTTC
>-|-|TRBV5-1|TRBJ2-5
CASSPLDRRQETQYF
TGCGCCAGCAGCCCGCTCGACAGGAGACAAGAGACCCAGTACTTC
>once|-|TRBV6-5|TRBJ2-7
CASSGTPSYEQYF
TGTGCCAGCTCCGGGACACCCTCCTACGAGCAGTACTTC
>-|TRBD1|TRBV28|TRBJ1-5
CASSFGDRDRLHF
TGTGCCAGCAGTTTCGGGGACAGGGACCGTTTGCATTTT
>-|TRBD1|TRBV24-1|TRBJ1-2
CATSDPNDRGHHGYTF
TGTGCCACCAGTGACCCTAATGACAGGGGGCATCATGGCTACACCTTC
>-|-|TRBV4-1|TRBJ2-1
CASSQVGGDFYNEQFF
TGCGCCAGCAGCCAAGTAGGCGGGGACTTCTACAATGAGCAGTTCTTC
>-|TRBD1|TRBV25-1|TRBJ2-4
CASRATGVDIQYF
TGTGCCAGCAGGGCTACAGGGGTGGACATTCAGTACTTC
>-|-|TRBV29-1|TRBJ1-1
CSVGSYLNTEAFF
TGCAGCGTTGGTAGTTACTTGAACACTGAAGCTTTCTTT
>-|-|TRBV18|TRBJ2-1
CASSGAGNNEQFF
TGTGCCAGCTCAGGTGCAGGTAATAATGAGCAGTTCTTC
>-|-|TRBV19|TRBJ1-2
CASSGGAYGYTF
TGTGCCAGTAGTGGGGGGGCCTATGGCTACACCTTC
>-|-|TRBV7-2|TRBJ2-7
CASSFVLRDEQYF
TGTGCCAGCAGCTTTGTCCTGCGGGACGAGCAGTACTTC
>-|-|TRBV30|TRBJ1-3
CAWSVPRASGNTIYF
TGTGCCTGGAGTGTACCCAGGGCCTCTGGAAACACCATATATTTT
>few|TRBD1|TRBV5-1|TRBJ1-1
CASSLRQGEAFF
TGCGCCAGCAGCTTACGACAGGGGGAAGCTTTCTTT
>once|-|TRBV27|TRBJ1-1
CASSLGGDTEAFF
TGTGCCAGCAGTTTAGGCGGGGACACTGAAGCTTTCTTT
>-|-|TRBV9|TRBJ1-3
CASSYDSYSSGNTIYF
TGTGCCAGCAGCTACGACAGCTATTCTTCTGGAAACACCATATATTTT
>-|-|TRBV28|TRBJ1-1
CASSLYRGAEAFF
TGTGCCAGCAGTTTATACCGAGGGGCTGAAGCTTTCTTT
>-|-|TRBV29-1|TRBJ1-1
CSVEDVSRGNTEAFF
TGCAGCGTTGAAGATGTTAGCAGGGGGAACACTGAAGCTTTCTTT
>once|TRBD1|TRBV28|TRBJ1-5
CASSVQGAGNQPQHF
TGTGCCAGCAGTGTCCAGGGGGCCGGCAATCAGCCCCAGCATTTT
>-|-|TRBV19|TRBJ2-3
CASSMGRSWGRTDTQYF
TGTGCCAGTAGTATGGGGAGGAGCTGGGGGCGCACAGATACGCAGTATTTT
>once|-|TRBV3-1/TRBV3-2|TRBJ1-2
CASSQGGVNYGYTF
TGTGCCAGCAGCCAAGGAGGGGTGAACTATGGCTACACCTTC
>-|-|TRBV27|TRBJ2-1
CASRWTSGLHEQFF
TGTGCCAGCAGATGGACCTCCGGGTTGCATGAGCAGTTCTTC